The TCR beta chain described here comes from a study of Graves' ophthalmopathy and Graves' hyperthyroidism. The overall study: By definition, stable hyperthyroidism involved no ophthalmopathy within 18 months of follow-up.

With respect to this clonotype: Its antigen is unknown.

Regarding the study as a whole: Sensitivity of about 67% and specificity of approximately 72% were achieved by the model that predicted ophthalmopathy progression. Most expanded clonotypes from thyroid (those above 0.001 frequency) were also found in blood.

Recruitment covered hyperthyroidism patients aged 18 to 65 whose new diagnosis was of under 2 months' duration. For repertoire sequencing, the TCR beta CDR3 regions were amplified from RNA transcripts. HTBI-primed RT-PCR formed the first round, and a multiplex PCR formed the second. TCRdb re-called the multiplex PCR reads with MiXCR, one entry per CDR3 protein. The repertoire consists of 1 million to 1.3 million distinct CDR3 sequences, with around a third occurring once and the leading ten covering around 10%. Sequencing used peripheral blood or thyroid tissue (not recorded which). The origin of this receptor is an adult man with Graves' hyperthyroidism.

The CDR3 DNA sequence: TGTGCCAGCAGCTTGGGGCCGGGGCTCTACGAGCAGTACTTC. Translation gives CASSLGPGLYEQYF. The chain is built from TRBV7-9 and TRBJ2-7; D may match TRBD1 or TRBD2 (5 bases each). With 3 bases removed from V and 3 bases from J, the gap between germline ends came to 12 bases. The CDR3 is 14 residues long. Germline CDR1 and CDR2: SEHNR and FQNEAQ (reference sequence).